These 25 T cell receptor beta chains were sequenced from one sample in a study of OX40 agonist ivuxolimab in advanced cancers. The repertoire was sequenced with immunoSEQ multiplex PCR; TCRdb's copy has only in-frame clones and lacks some. The data hold some 90,000 clones, with roughly 84% observed a single time. The source material was CD4+ or CD8+ T cells sorted from blood, sampled in a trial of the OX40 agonist ivuxolimab. The receptors originated from an adult with an advanced solid tumor such as melanoma, head and neck, liver or kidney cancer.

This chain uses TRBV19 with TRBJ1-1, with a tentative D call TRBD1 (5 bases). This CDR3 is 15 amino acids long. V was trimmed by 3 bases and J by 1 base, leaving 12 bases between them. Per the germline V gene, CDR1 is LNHDA and CDR2 is SQIVND (reference sequence). CDR3 sequence reads: CASSIGGWGNTEAFF. CDR3 sequence (DNA): TGTGCCAGTAGTATCGGGGGTTGGGGGAACACTGAAGCTTTCTTT.

This clone came up once. The chain uses TRBV7-8 and TRBJ2-5; D perhaps matches TRBD1 (5 bases). Between the trimmed V and J ends, which lost 5 bases and 0 bases, there was a span of 19 bases. Germline V gives CDR1 SGHVS, CDR2 FQNEAQ. CDR3 length: 17 residues. The CDR3 sequence is CASSIKPPTDYQETQYF. CDR3 coding DNA: TGTGCCAGCAGCATAAAGCCCCCGACAGACTACCAAGAGACCCAGTACTTC.

The J gene is TRBJ1-3, the V gene TRBV5-5; D is perhaps TRBD1 (5 bases). CDR1 and CDR2 from the germline V gene are SGHKS and YYEKEE (reference sequence). The CDR3 loop spans 18 amino acids. V shed 4 bases and J shed 0 bases, with 20 bases lying between them. Written as DNA, the CDR3 is TGTGCCAGCAGCCTATCGACAGCGCGGTCTCTCTCTGGAAACACCATATATTTT. Translation: CASSLSTARSLSGNTIYF.

The chain links TRBV6-5 to TRBJ1-1; 9 bases line up with TRBD1. V was pared by 2 bases and J by 0 bases, with 4 bases of the junction left unmatched. Germline V gives CDR1 MNHEY, CDR2 SVGAGI. The CDR3 has 16 residues. DNA of the CDR3: TGTGCCAGCAGTTACATGGGGACAGGGATGAACACTGAAGCTTTCTTT. This translates into CASSYMGTGMNTEAFF.

The chain joins TRBV5-4 to TRBJ2-1, with 8 bases identical to TRBD1. The germline V gene has CDR1 SGHNT and CDR2 YYREEE (reference sequence). V gave up 0 bases and J gave up 7 bases; unmatched junction bases: 6. The CDR3 length is 15 residues. In DNA form, the CDR3 reads TGTGCCAGCAGCTTGGCTGGGACAGGATTAAATGAGCAGTTCTTC. It specifies CASSLAGTGLNEQFF. The full variable domain, rest sourced from reference TRBV5-4 and TRBJ2-1, is ETGVTQSPTHLIKTRGQQVTLRCSSQSGHNTVSWYQQALGQGPQFIFQYYREEENGRGNFPPRFSGLQFPNYSSELNVNALELDDSALYLCASSLAGTGLNEQFFGPGTRLTVL.

This clone turned up a few times. The chain is built from TRBV2 and TRBJ1-5; no clear D gene. The CDR3 is made up of 15 amino acids. CDR1 is SNHLY, CDR2 FYNNEI, per germline. Trimming removed 4 bases from V and 0 bases from J, with 10 bases in between. DNA of the CDR3: TGTGCCAGCAGTGGACCGGTTAATAGCAATCAGCCCCAGCATTTT. Amino acids: CASSGPVNSNQPQHF.

The V gene is TRBV6-6, the J gene TRBJ2-6; tentative D call: TRBD2 (6 bases). The CDR3 runs 16 residues. The germline V gene has CDR1 MNHNY and CDR2 SVGAGI (reference sequence). Trimming shortened V by 2 bases and J by 0 bases, and 8 bases separated the two germline ends. The CDR3 loop is CASSYAGNSGANVLTF. CDR3 sequence (DNA): TGTGCCAGCAGTTACGCGGGGAACTCTGGGGCCAACGTCCTGACTTTC.

This chain joins TRBV7-2 and TRBJ1-2; 9 nucleotides agree with TRBD1. Germline V gene sequence: CDR1 SGHTA, CDR2 FQGNSA. The trim removed 5 bases at V and 8 bases at J, leaving 6 bases unmatched. This CDR3 comprises 13 residues. The DNA of the CDR3 is TGTGCCAGCAGCGCGCGACAGGGGGTCGGCTACACCTTC. It is translated as CASSARQGVGYTF. Supplemented by reference TRBV7-2 and TRBJ1-2, the full variable domain reads GAGVSQSPSNKVTEKGKDVELRCDPISGHTALYWYRQSLGQGLEFLIYFQGNSAPDKSGLPSDRFSAERTGGSVSTLTIQRTQQEDSAVYLCASSARQGVGYTFGSGTRLTVV.

The chain recombines TRBV7-9 with TRBJ2-5, with 9 bases identical to TRBD1. The J call may be wrong; the DNA end is better matched by TRBJ2-7. Germline loops: CDR1 SEHNR, CDR2 FQNEAQ (reference sequence). The CDR3 is made up of 16 amino acids. CDR3 DNA: TGTGCCAGCAGCTCTCAGGCGACAGGGGGCTCCTACGAGCAGTACTTC. This encodes CASSSQATGGSYEQYF.

The DNA of the CDR3 is TGTGCCAGCAGCCAGCTACAGGGGACGAGAAACACCATATATTTT. Its translation is CASSQLQGTRNTIYF. This sequence joins TRBV5-4 and TRBJ1-3; 7 nucleotides align to TRBD1. J gave up 5 bases and V 4 bases, and 9 bases lay outside the gene matches. The CDR3 is made up of 15 amino acids. Germline assignment: CDR1 SGHNT and CDR2 YYREEE (reference sequence).

The chain joins TRBV12-5 to TRBJ2-5; the D is unclear. With 5 bases removed from V and 5 bases from J, the gap between germline ends came to 6 bases. CDR3 length equals 11 residues. The germline gives CDR1 LGHNT, CDR2 FRNRAP. CDR3 sequence reads: CASGPWETQYF. The CDR3 DNA reads as TGTGCTAGTGGTCCATGGGAGACCCAGTACTTC.

V usage is TRBV2 and J usage is TRBJ2-3, with 11 positions matching TRBD1. The V gene end was trimmed by 6 bases and the J gene end by 3 bases; junction bases not matched to a gene: 2. CDR3 length equals 14 residues. Germline V gene lookup returns CDR1 SNHLY and CDR2 FYNNEI. CDR3 loop: CASSRDRGTDTQYF. The CDR3 DNA reads as TGTGCCAGCAGCCGGGACAGGGGGACAGATACGCAGTATTTT.

The CDR3 DNA reads TGTGCCAGCAGCCCCTCAAGACCGACCTCTGGAAACACCATATATTTT. This encodes CASSPSRPTSGNTIYF. This rearrangement joins TRBV5-6 to TRBJ1-3; D is unresolved. This CDR3 has 16 residues. CDR1 SGHDT and CDR2 YYEEEE come from the germline V gene. V lost 4 bases, J lost 0 bases, and 14 bases lay in between.

The chain uses TRBV6-5 and TRBJ1-6; 9 bases map to TRBD1. Germline-derived CDR1 and CDR2 are MNHEY and SVGAGI. V trimming: 6 bases; J trimming: 7 bases; junction bases outside the gene matches: 1. The CDR3 is made up of 13 amino acids. The CDR3 DNA reads as TGTGCCAGCAGCGACAGGGGGAATTCACCCCTCCACTTT. It specifies CASSDRGNSPLHF.

V gene TRBV6-6 combines with J gene TRBJ2-7; 11 nucleotides agree with TRBD1. The CDR3 totals 15 residues. Germline lookup yields CDR1 MNHNY and CDR2 SVGAGI (reference sequence). V trimming: 6 bases; J trimming: 1 base; junction bases outside the gene matches: 5. The CDR3 region has the DNA TGTGCCAGCAGGACCGGGACAGGGGGATCCTACGAGCAGTACTTC. Amino acid sequence: CASRTGTGGSYEQYF.

The rearrangement joins TRBV5-1 to TRBJ2-1; 7 nucleotides align to TRBD1. Germline V gene data show CDR1 as SGHRS and CDR2 as YFSETQ. The junction had 4 bases not matched to a gene; V was cut back by 0 bases and J by 4 bases. The CDR3 runs 15 residues. In DNA, the CDR3 is TGCGCCAGCAGCTTGGCGGGACAGAGATACAATGAGCAGTTCTTC. Its protein product is CASSLAGQRYNEQFF.

The chain couples TRBV27 to TRBJ1-5; D remains ambiguous. Germline CDR1 MNHEY, CDR2 SMNVEV (reference sequence). The CDR3 contains 13 residues. The V and J ends lost 0 bases and 7 bases respectively, with 7 bases between them. The CDR3 here is CASSLSLGQPQHF. Written as DNA, the CDR3 is TGTGCCAGCAGTTTATCGTTGGGCCAGCCCCAGCATTTT.

The chain links TRBV6-5 to TRBJ1-2; D gene ambiguous. CDR1 is MNHEY, CDR2 SVGAGI, per germline. The CDR3 covers 14 residues. V was trimmed by 2 bases and J by 4 bases, leaving 11 bases between them. The CDR3 DNA is TGTGCCAGCAGTTACCAGGCCGGGCTCTATGGCTACACCTTC. It translates to CASSYQAGLYGYTF.

The V and J genes are TRBV6-1 and TRBJ2-7, with TRBD1 matching 8 bases. V lost 4 bases and J lost 3; bases outside the gene matches: 5. The germline V gene encodes CDR1 MNHNS and CDR2 SASEGT. This CDR3 region has 14 residues. CDR3 in amino acids: CASSASGTGYEQYF. The CDR3 coding sequence is TGTGCCAGCAGTGCCTCCGGGACAGGCTACGAGCAGTACTTC.

This chain uses TRBV11-2 with TRBJ2-3, with D maybe TRBD1 (6 bases). Trimming removed 5 bases from V and 4 bases from J, with 13 bases in between. The length of the CDR3 is 14 residues. Germline lookup yields CDR1 SGHAT and CDR2 FQNNGV. For the CDR3, the DNA is TGTGCCAGCAGCACGCAGGGGAAGGCAGATACGCAGTATTTT. The encoded protein is CASSTQGKADTQYF.

The gene calls are TRBV5-1 and TRBJ1-1; D not certain. This CDR3 is built from 17 residues. The ends were cut back, 4 bases at V and 0 bases at J, with 19 bases in the middle. Germline CDR1 is SGHRS and CDR2 is YFSETQ. The CDR3 bases are TGCGCCAGCAGCGCAAGATCCGGGGTTATTATGAACACTGAAGCTTTCTTT. Its translation is CASSARSGVIMNTEAFF.

CDR3 in amino acids: CASSPRQEEGPIGYTF. The CDR3 DNA reads TGTGCCAGCTCACCACGGCAGGAAGAGGGACCTATCGGCTACACCTTC. The rearrangement joins TRBV18 to TRBJ1-2; tentative D call: TRBD1 (5 bases). This CDR3 contains 16 residues. Germline lookup yields CDR1 KGHSH and CDR2 LQKENI. The germline V and J ends were trimmed by 1 base and 8 bases, with 20 bases remaining between them.

This rearrangement joins TRBV6-1 to TRBJ2-7; the D gene is possibly TRBD2 (6 bases). CDR1 is MNHNS, CDR2 SASEGT, per germline. The CDR3 contains 14 residues. Trimming stripped 8 bases from V and 0 bases from J, with 14 bases between. For the CDR3, the DNA is TGTGCCAGCCTGCTAGCGATTACCTCCTACGAGCAGTACTTC. Its protein product is CASLLAITSYEQYF.

The CDR3: CASSDRGKNTEAFF. The CDR3 DNA is TGTGCCAGCAGTGACAGGGGGAAGAACACTGAAGCTTTCTTT. The V gene is TRBV2, the J gene TRBJ1-1, with 7 bases aligning to TRBD1. Germline lookup yields CDR1 SNHLY and CDR2 FYNNEI. The CDR3 totals 14 residues. Unmatched junction bases numbered 2, after V lost 3 bases and J lost 1 base.

The rearrangement uses TRBV15 and TRBJ1-1; D uncertain. Per the germline V gene, CDR1 is LNHNV and CDR2 is YYDKDF (reference sequence). The V end lost 0 bases, the J end lost 6 bases, and 14 bases lay between the germline ends. The CDR3 length is 15 residues. The CDR3 DNA reads as TGTGCCACCAGCAGAGATTTAGGCGGGTTATCTGAAGCTTTCTTT. Translated: CATSRDLGGLSEAFF. The full variable domain, completed using reference TRBV15 and TRBJ1-1, is DAMVIQNPRYQVTQFGKPVTLSCSQTLNHNVMYWYQQKSSQAPKLLFHYYDKDFNNEADTPDNFQSRRPNTSFCFLDIRSPGLGDTAMYLCATSRDLGGLSEAFFGQGTRLTVV.